This T cell receptor beta chain was captured by sequencing in a study of human T cells and chemical hapten exposure. Study-wide points: TCRs whose frequency exceeded 1 in 1000 remained the same following DPC sensitization.

Time point denoted: healthy volunteer bleed at 6 weeks. The starting material, unfractionated whole blood, was used for total RNA extraction. Trimming shortened V by 0 bases and J by 2 bases, and 9 bases separated the two germline ends. This CDR3 comprises 15 residues. Per the germline V gene, CDR1 is MRHNA and CDR2 is SNTAGT. The library gave individual cDNA molecules unique molecular identifiers. Each CDR3 protein gets one entry after TCRdb re-called the RACE reads with MiXCR. The data hold 40,000 to 45,000 distinct CDR3 sequences, with 3% to 4.5% observed a single time. This clonotype was detected ten times or more. Its antigen is currently unknown.

What was sequenced was whole blood. The TCR sequence derives from a human donor in good health. Some clones in this sample may be carry-over from other donors' samples. This chain joins TRBV6-4 and TRBJ2-3; D is perhaps TRBD1 (6 bases). CDR3 sequence (DNA): TGTGCCAGCAGTGACTCGGGACAAGTCACAGATACGCAGTATTTT. Translation: CASSDSGQVTDTQYF.